These T cell receptor beta chains were read from a single sample in a study of cytomegalovirus exposure and HLA in healthy donors. Sequenced by immunoSEQ multiplex PCR; TCRdb stores in-frame clones only, minus some. The sample contains 150,000 to 200,000 clones, roughly 80% of which appear only once. Sequencing used PBMCs. All receptors come from a male donor in good health and CMV-seronegative. The conserved cysteine and the conserved F or W are not part of the CDR3 here. Fields, in order: CDR3 protein, V gene, CDR3 length, clone size. Where a row states a size, it is once, few, many or the class of an expanded clone; other rows omit it.

CDR3 protein: ASSSDRASAGELF; V gene: TRBV6-5; CDR3 length: 13; clone size: .
CDR3 protein: ASSAGTGGNQPQH; V gene: TRBV2; CDR3 length: 13; clone size: .
CDR3 protein: ASSSSGTGGADEKLF; V gene: TRBV28; CDR3 length: 15; clone size: .
CDR3 protein: ASSTVSGVNTEAF; V gene: TRBV28; CDR3 length: 13; clone size: .
CDR3 protein: ASSMGQPNEQF; V gene: TRBV5-5; CDR3 length: 11; clone size: .
CDR3 protein: ASSPRVGNQPQH; V gene: TRBV5-8; CDR3 length: 12; clone size: .
CDR3 protein: SSSLYSRHGANVLT; V gene: TRBV7-9; CDR3 length: 14; clone size: few
CDR3 protein: ASSQDSGSSYNSPLH; V gene: TRBV4-3; CDR3 length: 15; clone size: .
CDR3 protein: ASSLGQGAGNEKLF; V gene: TRBV11-2; CDR3 length: 14; clone size: .
CDR3 protein: ASSPTGLEQPQH; V gene: TRBV19; CDR3 length: 12; clone size: .
CDR3 protein: SVEEPLLGQGAQGGYT; V gene: TRBV29-1; CDR3 length: 16; clone size: .
CDR3 protein: ASSPGRELGYEQY; V gene: TRBV4-3; CDR3 length: 13; clone size: .
CDR3 protein: ASSLHGISGANVLT; V gene: TRBV28; CDR3 length: 14; clone size: .
CDR3 protein: ASSYRGFGTEAF; V gene: TRBV6-5; CDR3 length: 12; clone size: .
CDR3 protein: AISPGLQQY; V gene: TRBV10-3; CDR3 length: 9; clone size: few
CDR3 protein: ASSQTSGDSTDTQY; V gene: TRBV4-3; CDR3 length: 14; clone size: .
CDR3 protein: ASSFGQGLDTQY; V gene: TRBV7-9; CDR3 length: 12; clone size: .
CDR3 protein: ASGRTSGGDTQY; V gene: TRBV7-3; CDR3 length: 12; clone size: .
CDR3 protein: ASSLGQVYQETQY; V gene: TRBV5-1; CDR3 length: 13; clone size: .
CDR3 protein: ASSLFGSRVNQPQH; V gene: TRBV5-8; CDR3 length: 14; clone size: .
CDR3 protein: ASSDSGGTLPDTQY; V gene: TRBV6-4; CDR3 length: 14; clone size: .
CDR3 protein: ASSSRVDQPQH; V gene: TRBV18; CDR3 length: 11; clone size: .
CDR3 protein: ASSPRERPPYEQY; V gene: TRBV19; CDR3 length: 13; clone size: .
CDR3 protein: ASSQGTGSGRETQY; V gene: TRBV4-2; CDR3 length: 14; clone size: .
CDR3 protein: ASSEEGGASYEQY; V gene: TRBV6-1; CDR3 length: 13; clone size: few
CDR3 protein: ASSETGGPREQF; V gene: TRBV2; CDR3 length: 12; clone size: few
CDR3 protein: SVALWGSNYGYT; V gene: TRBV29-1; CDR3 length: 12; clone size: .
CDR3 protein: ATSSGTGANYEQY; V gene: TRBV15; CDR3 length: 13; clone size: once
CDR3 protein: ASGGGGETQY; V gene: TRBV19; CDR3 length: 10; clone size: .
CDR3 protein: ASSPRVGGQLH; V gene: TRBV7-9; CDR3 length: 11; clone size: .
CDR3 protein: ASSPAGTSGGLGGY; V gene: TRBV7-2; CDR3 length: 14; clone size: .
CDR3 protein: ASSLEPTGEAF; V gene: TRBV7-3; CDR3 length: 11; clone size: .
CDR3 protein: ASGPSSGTGLLGNQPQH; V gene: TRBV9; CDR3 length: 17; clone size: .
CDR3 protein: ASSLWTGPNTEAF; V gene: TRBV5-1; CDR3 length: 13; clone size: once
CDR3 protein: ASSLGGGGNYGYT; V gene: TRBV5-4; CDR3 length: 13; clone size: .
CDR3 protein: ASSLGGSGNNEQF; V gene: TRBV5-4; CDR3 length: 13; clone size: .
CDR3 protein: ASSQLRDRLSYGYT; V gene: TRBV4-1; CDR3 length: 14; clone size: .
CDR3 protein: ASSQGEVAGFYNEQF; V gene: TRBV4-1; CDR3 length: 15; clone size: .
CDR3 protein: ASSILAGGHTGELF; V gene: TRBV9; CDR3 length: 14; clone size: .
CDR3 protein: ASSVEGRTNSPLH; V gene: TRBV9; CDR3 length: 13; clone size: once
CDR3 protein: AWSGGPGGYT; V gene: TRBV30; CDR3 length: 10; clone size: .
CDR3 protein: ASSPLTGTEGYT; V gene: TRBV7-9; CDR3 length: 12; clone size: .
CDR3 protein: ACAQGTGGYT; V gene: TRBV30; CDR3 length: 10; clone size: .
CDR3 protein: ASSLQTVNTEAF; V gene: TRBV28; CDR3 length: 12; clone size: few
CDR3 protein: ASSLAGVLSYEQY; V gene: TRBV28; CDR3 length: 13; clone size: once
CDR3 protein: AWRGQGNSGANVLT; V gene: TRBV30; CDR3 length: 14; clone size: .
CDR3 protein: ASSPPGSSYNEQF; V gene: TRBV6-1; CDR3 length: 13; clone size: .
CDR3 protein: ASSWGQGQEAF; V gene: TRBV7-9; CDR3 length: 11; clone size: .
CDR3 protein: ASSLNPDRATYEQY; V gene: TRBV5-1; CDR3 length: 14; clone size: .
CDR3 protein: ASSGRGASETQY; V gene: TRBV13; CDR3 length: 12; clone size: .
CDR3 protein: ASSRRTGPNEKLF; V gene: TRBV4-1; CDR3 length: 13; clone size: few
CDR3 protein: ASSRTQTGAPGPQH; V gene: TRBV13; CDR3 length: 14; clone size: .
CDR3 protein: ASSEPTGGSYEQY; V gene: TRBV19; CDR3 length: 13; clone size: .
CDR3 protein: ASSTRTRHEQY; V gene: TRBV13; CDR3 length: 11; clone size: .
CDR3 protein: ASSPHYTGELF; V gene: TRBV7-9; CDR3 length: 11; clone size: .
CDR3 protein: ASSGRAGEPTDTQY; V gene: TRBV9; CDR3 length: 14; clone size: once
CDR3 protein: ASSGQANQPQH; V gene: TRBV6-1; CDR3 length: 11; clone size: .
CDR3 protein: ASSLATGGEVNTEAF; V gene: TRBV7-6; CDR3 length: 15; clone size: .
CDR3 protein: ASSLSGMSGELF; V gene: TRBV11-3; CDR3 length: 12; clone size: .